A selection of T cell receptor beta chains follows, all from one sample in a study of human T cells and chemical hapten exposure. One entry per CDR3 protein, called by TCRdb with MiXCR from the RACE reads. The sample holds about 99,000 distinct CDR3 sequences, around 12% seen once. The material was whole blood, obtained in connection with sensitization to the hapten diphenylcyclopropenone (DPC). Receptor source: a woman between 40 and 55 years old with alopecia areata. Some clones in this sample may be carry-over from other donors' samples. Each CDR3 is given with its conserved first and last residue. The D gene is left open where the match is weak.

CDR3aa: CASQVLAGANTGELFF
d_gene: .
v_gene: TRBV7-8
j_gene: TRBJ2-2

CDR3aa: CASSQGLAQETQYF
d_gene: TRBD2
v_gene: TRBV6-6
j_gene: TRBJ2-5

CDR3aa: CASSYSVAGKETQYF
d_gene: .
v_gene: TRBV6-2/TRBV6-3
j_gene: TRBJ2-5

CDR3aa: CSASGFTDTQYF
d_gene: .
v_gene: TRBV20-1
j_gene: TRBJ2-3

CDR3aa: CASSPGQGISQYF
d_gene: TRBD1
v_gene: TRBV6-5
j_gene: TRBJ2-5

CDR3aa: CASSLPSGTSGSVYNEQFF
d_gene: TRBD2
v_gene: TRBV7-6
j_gene: TRBJ2-1

CDR3aa: CASSFPGGDTGELFF
d_gene: TRBD1
v_gene: TRBV11-1
j_gene: TRBJ2-2

CDR3aa: CASSLSPSGTTYNEQFF
d_gene: TRBD2
v_gene: TRBV5-1
j_gene: TRBJ2-1

CDR3aa: CASSRLHFEGGRKIQQETQYF
d_gene: TRBD2
v_gene: TRBV18
j_gene: TRBJ2-5

CDR3aa: CASSARLNSPLHF
d_gene: .
v_gene: TRBV11-3
j_gene: TRBJ1-6

CDR3aa: CASKVSHDGYTF
d_gene: .
v_gene: TRBV6-5
j_gene: TRBJ1-2

CDR3aa: CASSLLRGPSNQPQHF
d_gene: .
v_gene: TRBV28
j_gene: TRBJ1-5

CDR3aa: CASRGTGRDPEAFF
d_gene: .
v_gene: TRBV28
j_gene: TRBJ1-1

CDR3aa: CASSLDTSSYEQYF
d_gene: .
v_gene: TRBV7-9
j_gene: TRBJ2-7

CDR3aa: CASRADRANQETQYF
d_gene: TRBD1
v_gene: TRBV7-8
j_gene: TRBJ2-5

CDR3aa: CASGRDAGELFF
d_gene: TRBD2
v_gene: TRBV28
j_gene: TRBJ2-2

CDR3aa: CASRHRPGSTNEKLFF
d_gene: .
v_gene: TRBV5-1
j_gene: TRBJ1-4

CDR3aa: CASSPPGFRNEQFF
d_gene: .
v_gene: TRBV6-2/TRBV6-3
j_gene: TRBJ2-1

CDR3aa: CASVPGTGHSPLHF
d_gene: TRBD1
v_gene: TRBV28
j_gene: TRBJ1-6

CDR3aa: CASSQVAGTSGTDTQYF
d_gene: TRBD2
v_gene: TRBV4-3
j_gene: TRBJ2-3

CDR3aa: CASSWTNNEQFF
d_gene: .
v_gene: TRBV5-4
j_gene: TRBJ2-1

CDR3aa: CSVGAGVGEQYF
d_gene: TRBD2
v_gene: TRBV29-1
j_gene: TRBJ2-7

CDR3aa: CASSPTSGVRYEQYF
d_gene: .
v_gene: TRBV11-2
j_gene: TRBJ2-7